Listed below are T cell receptor beta chains from one sample, sequenced in a study of T cells after yellow fever vaccination. From the 5' RACE reads, TCRdb called clonotypes with MiXCR, one entry per CDR3 protein. The sample contains 200,000 or so distinct CDR3 sequences, 6.7% of which appear only once. Sequences were derived from CD4+ T cells sorted from PBMCs, sampled on the day of the yellow fever booster vaccination. The receptors here all came from a man aged 30-40 years who received the YFV17D yellow fever vaccine. Each CDR3 is given with its conserved first and last residue. The D gene is left open where the match is weak. Expanded clones get a size class; other rows say once, few or many, or leave the size out.

size,D,J,V,CDR3,DNA
few,-,TRBJ2-6,TRBV5-6,CASSLVMGTSGANVLTF,TGTGCCAGCAGCTTGGTGATGGGAACATCTGGGGCCAACGTCCTGACTTTC
many,TRBD2,TRBJ2-3,TRBV30,CAWSEGLAGTDTQYF,TGTGCCTGGAGCGAAGGGCTAGCGGGAACGGATACGCAGTATTTT
many,-,TRBJ1-3,TRBV20-1,CSARDGGTGNTIYF,TGCAGTGCTAGAGATGGGGGGACTGGAAACACCATATATTTT
-,-,TRBJ2-1,TRBV20-1,CSARDLRASLSGEQFF,TGCAGTGCTAGAGATCTTCGGGCTAGTCTCAGCGGTGAGCAGTTCTTC
few,-,TRBJ1-3,TRBV4-3,CASSQERSGNTIYF,TGCGCCAGCAGCCAAGAGAGATCTGGAAACACCATATATTTT
many,TRBD2,TRBJ2-3,TRBV7-9,CASSSVLAGLVDTQYF,TGTGCCAGCAGCTCAGTACTAGCGGGTCTGGTAGATACGCAGTATTTT
many,-,TRBJ2-3,TRBV15,CATSRDGSRTDTQYF,TGTGCCACCAGCAGAGATGGGAGTAGGACAGATACGCAGTATTTT
-,-,TRBJ2-3,TRBV7-7,CASSLWGVADTQYF,TGTGCTAGCAGCTTATGGGGGGTCGCAGATACGCAGTATTTT
-,-,TRBJ2-6,TRBV7-8,CASSLEFRGRTF,TGTGCCAGCAGCTTAGAATTTCGGGGGCGAACTTTC
few,-,TRBJ1-2,TRBV4-3,CASSQDPRGGGYTF,TGCGCCAGCAGCCAAGATCCGAGGGGGGGTGGCTACACCTTC
many,TRBD1,TRBJ2-3,TRBV20-1,CSASTGSRADTQYF,TGCAGTGCTTCGACAGGGTCACGAGCAGATACGCAGTATTTT
-,-,TRBJ2-2,TRBV5-1,CASSLTGGQPGELSF,TGCGCCAGCAGCTTGACTGGAGGCCAACCCGGGGAGCTGTCTTTT
many,-,TRBJ2-5,TRBV20-1,CSATPPRVETQYF,TGCAGTGCTACCCCCCCTAGGGTCGAGACCCAGTACTTC
many,-,TRBJ2-1,TRBV12-3/TRBV12-4,CASQQEVRTRALF,TGTGCCAGTCAGCAAGAAGTTAGAACACGTGCGCTCTTC
-,TRBD2,TRBJ2-1,TRBV7-2,CASSSTSGNEQFF,TGTGCCAGCAGCTCGACTAGCGGCAATGAGCAGTTCTTC
few,TRBD2,TRBJ2-3,TRBV5-4,CASSYGTSGDTQYF,TGTGCCAGCAGCTACGGGACTAGCGGAGATACGCAGTATTTT
many,-,TRBJ2-1,TRBV20-1,CSASRGVGTYNEQFF,TGCAGTGCTAGTCGAGGGGTCGGGACCTACAATGAGCAGTTCTTC
-,-,TRBJ2-3,TRBV18,CASSKGGLSTDTQYF,TGTGCCAGCTCAAAGGGCGGGTTAAGCACAGATACGCAGTATTTT
-,-,TRBJ2-1,TRBV19,CASSIVGGREQFF,TGTGCCAGTAGTATAGTAGGGGGAAGGGAGCAGTTCTTC
few,TRBD1,TRBJ2-5,TRBV7-2,CASSFSTGGRETQYF,TGTGCCAGCAGCTTTTCGACAGGGGGCAGAGAGACCCAGTACTTC
few,TRBD2,TRBJ2-2,TRBV24-1,CATSDGLAGVTGELFF,TGTGCCACCAGTGATGGACTAGCGGGAGTTACCGGGGAGCTGTTTTTT
many,-,TRBJ2-2,TRBV24-1,CATSDPHGPDSNTGELFF,TGTGCCACCAGTGATCCCCACGGCCCCGACTCGAACACCGGGGAGCTGTTTTTT
-,-,TRBJ2-3,TRBV9,CASSALGSTDTQYF,TGTGCCAGCAGCGCGCTAGGATCCACAGATACGCAGTATTTT
few,TRBD2,TRBJ2-1,TRBV7-9,CASSFRGLANEQFF,TGTGCCAGCAGCTTTAGGGGACTAGCCAATGAGCAGTTCTTC
many,TRBD2,TRBJ2-5,TRBV4-2,CASSHPGLASETQYF,TGTGCCAGCAGCCACCCGGGACTAGCATCAGAGACCCAGTACTTC
-,-,TRBJ1-1,TRBV20-1,CSAREGSMNTEAFF,TGCAGTGCTAGAGAGGGGTCGATGAACACTGAAGCTTTCTTT
-,TRBD2,TRBJ2-1,TRBV29-1,CSVETSGIVDEQFF,TGCAGCGTTGAGACTAGCGGGATAGTCGATGAGCAGTTCTTC
many,-,TRBJ2-5,TRBV28,CASSDQQQETQYF,TGTGCCAGCAGTGACCAGCAACAAGAGACCCAGTACTTC
few,TRBD2,TRBJ2-1,TRBV20-1,CSAKAAGGLSYNEQFF,TGCAGTGCCAAAGCAGCGGGAGGCCTCTCCTACAATGAGCAGTTCTTC
many,TRBD2,TRBJ2-2,TRBV29-1,CSVAGGGGGELFF,TGCAGCGTTGCTGGGGGGGGTGGCGGGGAGCTGTTTTTT
many,-,TRBJ2-3,TRBV7-2,CASSLVIPDTQYF,TGTGCCAGCAGCTTAGTCATACCAGATACGCAGTATTTT
many,-,TRBJ2-2,TRBV7-9,CASSPMTGDTGELFF,TGTGCCAGCAGCCCTATGACAGGTGACACCGGGGAGCTGTTTTTT
many,-,TRBJ2-3,TRBV18,CASLPFRDEATDTQYF,TGTGCCAGCTTACCCTTCCGGGACGAAGCAACAGATACGCAGTATTTT
-,TRBD2,TRBJ2-1,TRBV6-6,CASSSPGLAKQFF,TGTGCCAGCAGTTCCCCGGGACTAGCGAAGCAGTTCTTC
many,-,TRBJ1-1,TRBV20-1,CSARDATTGTEAFF,TGCAGTGCTAGAGATGCCACGACAGGCACTGAAGCTTTCTTT